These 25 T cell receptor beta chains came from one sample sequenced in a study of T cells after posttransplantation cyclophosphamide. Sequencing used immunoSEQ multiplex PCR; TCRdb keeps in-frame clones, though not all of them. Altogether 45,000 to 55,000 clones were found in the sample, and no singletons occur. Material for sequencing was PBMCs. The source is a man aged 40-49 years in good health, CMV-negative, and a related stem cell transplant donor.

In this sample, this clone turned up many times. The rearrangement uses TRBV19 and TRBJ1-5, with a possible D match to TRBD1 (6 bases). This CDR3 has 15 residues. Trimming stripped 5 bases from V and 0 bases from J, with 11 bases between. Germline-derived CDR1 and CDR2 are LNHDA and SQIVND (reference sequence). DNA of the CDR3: TGTGCCAGTAGTGCAACAGGGTATAGCAATCAGCCCCAGCATTTT. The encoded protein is CASSATGYSNQPQHF.

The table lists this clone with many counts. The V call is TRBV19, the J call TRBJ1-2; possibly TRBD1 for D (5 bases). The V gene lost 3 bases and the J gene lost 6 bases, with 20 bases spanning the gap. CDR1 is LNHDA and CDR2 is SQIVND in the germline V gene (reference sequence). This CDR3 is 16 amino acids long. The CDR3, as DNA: TGTGCCAGTAGTATCCAACGAAGCACGGGGGGGAATGGCTACACCTTC. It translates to CASSIQRSTGGNGYTF.

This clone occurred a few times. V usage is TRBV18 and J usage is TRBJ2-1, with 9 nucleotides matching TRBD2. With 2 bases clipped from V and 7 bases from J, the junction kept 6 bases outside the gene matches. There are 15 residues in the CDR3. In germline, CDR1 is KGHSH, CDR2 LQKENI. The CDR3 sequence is CASSPTLAGRNEQFF. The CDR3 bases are TGTGCCAGCTCACCAACACTAGCGGGCCGTAATGAGCAGTTCTTC.

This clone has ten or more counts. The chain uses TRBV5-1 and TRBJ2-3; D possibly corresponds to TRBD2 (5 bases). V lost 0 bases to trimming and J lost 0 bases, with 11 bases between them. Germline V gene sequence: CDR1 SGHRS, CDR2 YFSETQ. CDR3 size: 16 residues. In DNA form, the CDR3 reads TGCGCCAGCAGCTTGGCGGGGTATTCTAGCACAGATACGCAGTATTTT. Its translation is CASSLAGYSSTDTQYF. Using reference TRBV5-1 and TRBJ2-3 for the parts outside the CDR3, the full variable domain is KAGVTQTPRYLIKTRGQQVTLSCSPISGHRSVSWYQQTPGQGLQFLFEYFSETQRNKGNFPGRFSGRQFSNSRSEMNVSTLELGDSALYLCASSLAGYSSTDTQYFGPGTRLTVL.

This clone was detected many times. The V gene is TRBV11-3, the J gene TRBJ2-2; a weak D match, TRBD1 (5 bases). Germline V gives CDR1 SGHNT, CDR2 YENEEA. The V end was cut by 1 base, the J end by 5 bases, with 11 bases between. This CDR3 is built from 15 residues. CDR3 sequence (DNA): TGTGCCAGCAGCTTAGGGGGCCGAGCGACCGGGGAGCTGTTTTTT. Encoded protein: CASSLGGRATGELFF.

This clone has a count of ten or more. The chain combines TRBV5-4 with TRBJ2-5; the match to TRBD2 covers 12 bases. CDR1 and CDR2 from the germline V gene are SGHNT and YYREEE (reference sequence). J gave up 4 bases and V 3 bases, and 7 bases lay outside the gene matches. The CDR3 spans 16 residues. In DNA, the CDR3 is TGTGCCAGCAGCTCACCTAGCGGGAGGGCCGTAGAGACCCAGTACTTC. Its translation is CASSSPSGRAVETQYF.

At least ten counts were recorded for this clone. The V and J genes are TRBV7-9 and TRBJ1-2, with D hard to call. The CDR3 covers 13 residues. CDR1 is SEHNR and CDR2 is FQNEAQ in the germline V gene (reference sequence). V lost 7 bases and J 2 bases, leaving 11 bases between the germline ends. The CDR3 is CASNPPENYGYTF. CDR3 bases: TGTGCCAGCAACCCCCCGGAGAACTATGGCTACACCTTC. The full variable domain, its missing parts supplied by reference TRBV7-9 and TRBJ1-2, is DTGVSQNPRHKITKRGQNVTFRCDPISEHNRLYWYRQTLGQGPEFLTYFQNEAQLEKSRLLSDRFSAERPKGSFSTLEIQRTEQGDSAMYLCASNPPENYGYTFGSGTRLTVV.

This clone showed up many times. DNA of the CDR3: TGTGCCAGCAGTGACGGGACAGTTAGCACAGATACGCAGTATTTT. It is translated as CASSDGTVSTDTQYF. This chain uses TRBV27 with TRBJ2-3; the match to TRBD1 covers 7 bases. The V and J ends lost 5 bases and 0 bases, in that order; junction bases with no gene match: 5. Germline lookup yields CDR1 MNHEY and CDR2 SMNVEV (reference sequence). The CDR3 covers 15 residues.

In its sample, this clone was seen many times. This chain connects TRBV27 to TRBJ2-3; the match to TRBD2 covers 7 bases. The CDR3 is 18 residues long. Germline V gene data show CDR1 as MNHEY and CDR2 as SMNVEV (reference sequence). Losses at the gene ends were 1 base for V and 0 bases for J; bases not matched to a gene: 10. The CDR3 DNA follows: TGTGCCAGCAGTTTATATGCTAGCGGAGGGACTAGCACAGATACGCAGTATTTT. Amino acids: CASSLYASGGTSTDTQYF.

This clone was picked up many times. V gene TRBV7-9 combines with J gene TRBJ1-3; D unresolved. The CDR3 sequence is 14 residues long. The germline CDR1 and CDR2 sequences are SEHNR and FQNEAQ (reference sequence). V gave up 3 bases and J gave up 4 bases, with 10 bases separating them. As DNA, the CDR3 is TGTGCCAGCAGCTTGTTATCCTCCGGAAACACCATATATTTT. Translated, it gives CASSLLSSGNTIYF.

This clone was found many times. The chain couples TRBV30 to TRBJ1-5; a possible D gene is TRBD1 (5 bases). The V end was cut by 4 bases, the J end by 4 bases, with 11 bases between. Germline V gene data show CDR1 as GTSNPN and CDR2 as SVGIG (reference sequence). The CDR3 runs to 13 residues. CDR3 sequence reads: CAWNEGLNQPQHF. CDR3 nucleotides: TGTGCCTGGAACGAGGGACTTAATCAGCCCCAGCATTTT.

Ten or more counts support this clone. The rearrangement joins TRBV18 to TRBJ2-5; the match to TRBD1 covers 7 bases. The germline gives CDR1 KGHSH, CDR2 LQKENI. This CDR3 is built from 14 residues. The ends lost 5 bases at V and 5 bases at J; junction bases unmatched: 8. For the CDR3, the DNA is TGTGCCAGCTCAGTTCAGGGGGTTGGTGAGACCCAGTACTTC. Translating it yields CASSVQGVGETQYF.

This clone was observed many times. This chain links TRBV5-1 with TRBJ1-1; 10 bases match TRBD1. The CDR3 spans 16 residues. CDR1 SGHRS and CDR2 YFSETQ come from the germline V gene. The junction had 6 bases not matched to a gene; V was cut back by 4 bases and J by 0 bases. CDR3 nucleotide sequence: TGCGCCAGCAGCCCCCGGGACAGGGGCATGAACACTGAAGCTTTCTTT. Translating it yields CASSPRDRGMNTEAFF.

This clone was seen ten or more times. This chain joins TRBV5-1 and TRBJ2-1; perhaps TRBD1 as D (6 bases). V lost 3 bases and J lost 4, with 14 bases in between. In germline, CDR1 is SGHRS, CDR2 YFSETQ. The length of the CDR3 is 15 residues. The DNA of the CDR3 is TGCGCCAGCAGCTCGACAGGTTCAGAATACAATGAGCAGTTCTTC. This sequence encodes CASSSTGSEYNEQFF.

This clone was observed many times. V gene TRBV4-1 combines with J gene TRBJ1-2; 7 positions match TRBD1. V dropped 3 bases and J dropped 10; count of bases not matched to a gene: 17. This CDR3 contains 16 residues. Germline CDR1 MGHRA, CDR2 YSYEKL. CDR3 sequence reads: CASSQSLGAGTVFYTF. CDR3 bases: TGCGCCAGCAGCCAGTCCCTGGGGGCGGGGACAGTATTCTACACCTTC.

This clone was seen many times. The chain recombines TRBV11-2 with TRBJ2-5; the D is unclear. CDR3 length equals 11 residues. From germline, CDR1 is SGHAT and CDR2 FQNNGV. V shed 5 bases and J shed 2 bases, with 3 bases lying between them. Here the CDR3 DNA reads TGTGCCAGCAGCCTTCAAGAGACCCAGTACTTC. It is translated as CASSLQETQYF. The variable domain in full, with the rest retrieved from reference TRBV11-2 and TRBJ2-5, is EAGVAQSPRYKIIEKRQSVAFWCNPISGHATLYWYQQILGQGPKLLIQFQNNGVVDDSQLPKDRFSAERLKGVDSTLKIQPAKLEDSAVYLCASSLQETQYFGPGTRLLVL.

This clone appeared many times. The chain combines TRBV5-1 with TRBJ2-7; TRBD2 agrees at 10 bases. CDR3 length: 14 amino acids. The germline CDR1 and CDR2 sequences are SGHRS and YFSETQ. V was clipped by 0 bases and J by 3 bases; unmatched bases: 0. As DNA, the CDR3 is TGCGCCAGCAGCTTGGGGACTAGCGGCTACGAGCAGTACTTC. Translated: CASSLGTSGYEQYF.

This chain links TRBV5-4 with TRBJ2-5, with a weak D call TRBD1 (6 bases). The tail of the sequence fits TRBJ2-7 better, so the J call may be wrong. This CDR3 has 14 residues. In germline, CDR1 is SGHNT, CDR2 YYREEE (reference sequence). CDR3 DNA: TGTGCCAGCAGCTTAAAACACGGACAGACCGAGCAGTACTTC. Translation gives CASSLKHGQTEQYF.

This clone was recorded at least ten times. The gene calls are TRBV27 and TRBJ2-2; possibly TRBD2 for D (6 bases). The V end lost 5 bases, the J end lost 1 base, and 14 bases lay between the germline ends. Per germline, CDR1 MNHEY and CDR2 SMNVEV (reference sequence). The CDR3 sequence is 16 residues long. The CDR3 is CASSHEGGRNTGELFF. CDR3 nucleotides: TGTGCCAGCAGTCACGAGGGAGGTCGGAACACCGGGGAGCTGTTTTTT.

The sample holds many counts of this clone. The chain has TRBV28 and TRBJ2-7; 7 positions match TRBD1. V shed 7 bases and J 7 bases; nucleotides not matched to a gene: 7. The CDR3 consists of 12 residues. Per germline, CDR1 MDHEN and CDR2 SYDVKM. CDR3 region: CASTDRVWEQYF. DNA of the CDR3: TGTGCCAGCACCGACAGGGTCTGGGAGCAGTACTTC.

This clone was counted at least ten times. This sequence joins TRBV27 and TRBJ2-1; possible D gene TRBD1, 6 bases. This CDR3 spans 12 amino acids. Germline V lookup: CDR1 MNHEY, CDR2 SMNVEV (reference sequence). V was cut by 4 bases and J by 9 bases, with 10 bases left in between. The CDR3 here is CASSSTGFEQFF. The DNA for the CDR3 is TGTGCCAGCAGTTCGACAGGATTTGAGCAGTTCTTC.

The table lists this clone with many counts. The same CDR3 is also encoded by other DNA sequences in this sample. The CDR3 region has the DNA TGTGCCATCAGAGGGCGGGAGGGCCTAGGCGAGCAGTACTTC. Amino acids: CAIRGREGLGEQYF. V usage is TRBV10-3 and J usage is TRBJ2-7; 9 bases align to TRBD2. The CDR3 sequence is 14 residues long. Germline-derived CDR1 and CDR2 are ENHRY and SYGVKD. The V gene end was trimmed by 6 bases and the J gene end by 6 bases; junction bases not matched to a gene: 9.

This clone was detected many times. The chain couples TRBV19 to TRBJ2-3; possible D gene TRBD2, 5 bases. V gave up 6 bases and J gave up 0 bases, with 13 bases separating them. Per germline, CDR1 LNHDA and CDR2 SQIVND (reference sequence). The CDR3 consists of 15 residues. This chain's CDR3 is CASREAVLSTDTQYF. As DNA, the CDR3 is TGTGCCAGTAGGGAAGCGGTGCTTAGCACAGATACGCAGTATTTT.

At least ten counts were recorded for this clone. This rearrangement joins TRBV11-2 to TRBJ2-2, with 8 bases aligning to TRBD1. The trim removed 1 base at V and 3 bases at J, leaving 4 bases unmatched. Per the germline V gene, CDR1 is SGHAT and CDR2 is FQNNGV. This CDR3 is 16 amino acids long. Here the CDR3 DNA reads TGTGCCAGCAGCTTAGGCAGGGGGCTGGACACCGGGGAGCTGTTTTTT. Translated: CASSLGRGLDTGELFF.

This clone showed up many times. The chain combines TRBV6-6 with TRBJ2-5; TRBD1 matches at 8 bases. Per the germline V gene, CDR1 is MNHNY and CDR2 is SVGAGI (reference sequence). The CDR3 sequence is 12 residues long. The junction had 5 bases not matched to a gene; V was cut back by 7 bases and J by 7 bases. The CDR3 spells CASMTGVGTQYF. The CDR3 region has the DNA TGTGCCAGCATGACAGGGGTGGGGACCCAGTACTTC.